This entry features one T cell receptor beta chain sequence. Its cognate antigen is unknown. Selected positively for CCR7 and CD45RO-negative, naive CD8 cells excluded terminally differentiated effector memory CD45RA+ cells. The authors' processing: Quality scores were absent from the junction-only immunoSEQ sequences, so filtering differed. Sequencing was performed with immunoSEQ multiplex PCR; in TCRdb, only in-frame clones are kept and a portion is missing. V, J and clone size were drawn from that table, and D and trimming were deduced from the DNA. The sample has roughly 2.1 million clones; about 93% are singletons. This sample was taken from a study of shared clonotypes between healthy human individuals. Whole-study results and caveats: About 5.2% was the fraction of naive CD4 clonotypes found shared across several donors. The authors sampled blood alone, and tissue repertoires likely differ. Clonotypes which were not shared had lower generation probabilities than clonotypes that all four donors shared.

This CDR3 region has 14 residues. CDR1 is MNHEY, CDR2 SVGAGI, per germline. V was clipped by 2 bases and J by 3 bases, with 8 bases between them. This receptor was identified in a man younger than 35 in good health. Some clones in this sample may be carry-over from other donors' samples. Input material: naive CD8+ T cells from PBMCs. The chain couples TRBV6-5 to TRBJ2-1, with a possible D match to TRBD1 (5 bases). CDR3 bases: TGTGCCAGCAGTTACAGGCAGGGCTACAATGAGCAGTTCTTC. Translated: CASSYRQGYNEQFF.